The clone carrying this TCR beta chain was counted many times. Building of the TCR beta libraries involved iRepertoire HTBI primers and Arm-PCR of CDR3 regions. TCRdb re-called the multiplex PCR reads through MiXCR, storing one row per CDR3 protein. The table has roughly 560,000 distinct CDR3 sequences, approximately 12% seen once. This specimen comes from a study of regulatory T cells in long-lasting Graves disease. The time point here: newly diagnosed GD, antithyroid drugs for less than 3 months. The authors made the TCR library using RNA they extracted from PBMCs. CDR1 and CDR2 from the germline V gene are SNHLY and FYNNEI. V lost 5 bases and J lost 2, with 9 bases in between. The CDR3 runs to 13 residues. This same sample was also part of a study on T cells in Graves' hyperthyroidism and ophthalmopathy.

This chain links TRBV2 with TRBJ1-1; D unclear. The TCR sequence derives from a woman between 25 and 40 years old with Graves disease. The material sequenced was peripheral blood mononuclear cells (PBMCs), taken at new diagnosis, from a patient treated with antithyroid drugs. Written as DNA, the CDR3 is TGTGCCAGCAGTTTGGACTCAAACACTGAAGCTTTCTTT. Its protein is CASSLDSNTEAFF.